This entry is about one TCR beta chain. This entry is derived from a study of tumor and adjacent non-tumor tissue in lung cancer. The library came from three nested PCR rounds adapted from ARM-PCR protocols. A single record per CDR3 protein comes from TCRdb applying MiXCR to the multiplex PCR reads. The sample consists of over 110,000 distinct CDR3 sequences, approximately 72% of them appearing once. CDR1 and CDR2 (germline): SGHRS, YFSETQ. The CDR3 sequence is 13 residues long. Deletions cut 2 bases from V and 4 bases from J, with 6 bases between. This sample's RNA came from whole unsorted tissue. Sample: lung tumor tissue. The TCR sequence derives from a man between 60 and 70 years old with small cell lung cancer. The gene calls are TRBV5-1 and TRBJ1-4, with D unclear. The CDR3 here is CASSFDGNEKLFF. The CDR3 DNA follows: TGCGCCAGCAGCTTCGACGGTAATGAAAAACTGTTTTTT.